Listed here are 16 T cell receptor beta chains from one sample, sequenced in a study of beta chain features in type 1 diabetes. The investigators reverse transcribed all of the isolated RNA, so they sequenced expressed TCRB transcripts. Clones were sequenced by immunoSEQ multiplex PCR, and TCRdb holds only the in-frame ones, with some missing. The table includes roughly 350,000 clones, approximately 11% detected once. Input material: naive CD4+ T cells from blood. These TCRs come from a woman between 25 and 40 years old in good health.

The chain employs TRBV4-3 and TRBJ2-7; TRBD2 matches 10 bases. CDR1 and CDR2 from the germline V gene are LGHNA and YSLEER. With V trimmed by 0 bases and J by 8 bases, 19 bases remained unmatched. The CDR3 totals 19 residues. CDR3 in amino acids: CASSQDPYDLAGGRTQQYF. CDR3 DNA: TGCGCCAGCAGCCAAGACCCGTACGACTTAGCGGGGGGCCGAACGCAGCAGTACTTC.

In this sample, this clone turned up once. This chain connects TRBV6-1 to TRBJ2-1; D is perhaps TRBD2 (6 bases). Germline CDR1 MNHNS, CDR2 SASEGT. Trimming cost V 6 bases and J 14 bases, with 20 bases left between them. This CDR3 comprises 13 residues. The CDR3 sequence is CASRAGLPLGEFF. The CDR3 DNA follows: TGTGCCAGCAGGGCCGGACTACCTCTTGGGGAGTTCTTC.

The chain is built from TRBV18 and TRBJ2-1; 9 nucleotides match TRBD2. The CDR3 is 16 amino acids. V gave up 3 bases and J gave up 7 bases; unmatched junction bases: 10. Germline loops: CDR1 KGHSH, CDR2 LQKENI. CDR3 sequence (DNA): TGTGCCAGCTCACCGGGCGGACTAGCGTTGGGTAATGAGCAGTTCTTC. Translation gives CASSPGGLALGNEQFF.

CDR3 DNA sequence: TGCAGCGCTGGGACAGAGTCTTACGAGCAGTACTTC. It codes for CSAGTESYEQYF. The chain recombines TRBV29-1 with TRBJ2-7, with 7 bases aligning to TRBD1. Trimming cost V 7 bases and J 4 bases; bases outside gene matches: 7. The CDR3 has 12 amino acids. The germline V gene encodes CDR1 SQVTM and CDR2 ANQGSEA.

The chain uses TRBV25-1 and TRBJ2-5; 12 bases match TRBD2. Germline-derived CDR1 and CDR2 are MGHDK and SYGVNS. The CDR3 extends over 15 amino acids. Unmatched junction bases numbered 4, after V lost 4 bases and J lost 4 bases. CDR3 in amino acids: CASSARLAGAETQYF. The CDR3 nucleotides are TGTGCCAGCAGTGCCCGACTAGCGGGAGCAGAGACCCAGTACTTC.

The chain carries TRBV5-1 and TRBJ2-5, with 7 positions matching TRBD1. The trim removed 5 bases at V and 2 bases at J, leaving 9 bases unmatched. Germline-derived CDR1 and CDR2 are SGHRS and YFSETQ. CDR3 length: 15 residues. The CDR3: CASRTGTIGQETQYF. Written as DNA, the CDR3 is TGCGCCAGCAGGACAGGGACCATAGGACAAGAGACCCAGTACTTC.

This clone has ten or more counts. This chain joins TRBV29-1 and TRBJ2-5, with 7 bases fitting TRBD1. The germline gives CDR1 SQVTM, CDR2 ANQGSEA. Trimming took 8 bases from V and 5 from J; bases not matched to a gene: 8. This CDR3 has 12 amino acids. CDR3 region: CSSDRVRETQYF. The CDR3 nucleotides are TGCAGCAGCGACAGGGTACGGGAGACCCAGTACTTC.

This clone was found a few times. Other DNA sequences of this sample code for an identical CDR3. The chain has TRBV27 and TRBJ1-2; D call uncertain. The CDR3 consists of 11 residues. Deletions cut 4 bases from V and 5 bases from J, with 5 bases between. CDR1 MNHEY and CDR2 SMNVEV come from the germline V gene (reference sequence). CDR3 residues: CASSSGYGYTF. CDR3 bases: TGTGCCAGCAGTTCAGGATATGGCTACACCTTC.

The sample holds a few counts of this clone. The gene calls are TRBV5-1 and TRBJ2-7, with 7 bases identical to TRBD1. Unmatched junction bases numbered 9, after V lost 4 bases and J lost 2 bases. Looked up from germline, CDR1 is SGHRS and CDR2 is YFSETQ. This CDR3 has 15 amino acids. DNA for the CDR3: TGCGCCAGCAGCCGCACCGGGACAGAAACCTACGAGCAGTACTTC. It specifies CASSRTGTETYEQYF.

The chain combines TRBV6-5 with TRBJ2-7; 10 bases map to TRBD1. Losses at the gene ends were 5 bases for V and 5 bases for J; bases not matched to a gene: 6. Germline V lookup: CDR1 MNHEY, CDR2 SVGAGI. This CDR3 spans 14 amino acids. CDR3 sequence: CASSRDRGRDEQYF. The CDR3 nucleotides are TGTGCCAGCAGTCGTGACAGGGGGCGGGACGAGCAGTACTTC.

The chain employs TRBV7-9 and TRBJ1-4, with 11 bases identical to TRBD1. The J segment lost 8 bases and the V segment lost 4 bases, leaving 3 bases of the junction unmatched. CDR3 size: 14 residues. Germline values: CDR1 SEHNR, CDR2 FQNEAQ (reference sequence). The CDR3 DNA is TGTGCCAGCAGCTCGGACAGGGGGCGCGAAAAACTGTTTTTT. It translates to CASSSDRGREKLFF.

The gene calls are TRBV6-6 and TRBJ2-1, with TRBD2 as a possible D gene (6 bases). This CDR3 contains 14 residues. CDR1 is MNHNY, CDR2 SVGAGI, per germline (reference sequence). Trimming took 6 bases from V and 7 from J, leaving 16 bases between them. The CDR3 loop is CASRREHPPNEQFF. CDR3 DNA: TGTGCCAGCAGACGGGAGCATCCCCCTAATGAGCAGTTCTTC.

The CDR3, as DNA: TGTGCCAGCAGCTTACGGACCAGGCAGGGAATAGACACCTTC. The encoded protein is CASSLRTRQGIDTF. The chain couples TRBV21-1 to TRBJ1-2; no DNA check was done on the table's D call, TRBD1. TRBV21-1 corresponds to a pseudogene. The CDR3 length is 14 residues.

The V and J genes are TRBV15 and TRBJ2-1; 11 nucleotides line up with TRBD2. The CDR3 length is 15 residues. Germline V gene lookup returns CDR1 LNHNV and CDR2 YYDKDF (reference sequence). J lost 7 bases, V lost 3 bases, and 5 bases had no gene match. The CDR3 nucleotides read TGTGCCACCAGCAGGACTAGCGGGGCCCCGAATGAGCAGTTCTTC. Residues: CATSRTSGAPNEQFF.

This clone was seen a handful of times. This rearrangement joins TRBV9 to TRBJ1-5, with a possible D match to TRBD1 (6 bases). The CDR3 loop spans 15 amino acids. Trimming took 0 bases from V and 3 from J, leaving 10 bases between them. The germline gives CDR1 SGDLS, CDR2 YYNGEE. The CDR3: CASSVATGSNQPQHF. Written as DNA, the CDR3 is TGTGCCAGCAGCGTAGCCACAGGGTCCAATCAGCCCCAGCATTTT.

This clone was seen only a few times. The chain couples TRBV6-6 to TRBJ2-3; 13 bases agree with TRBD2. The CDR3 has 16 residues. Trimming cost V 6 bases and J 0 bases; bases outside gene matches: 3. The germline V gene encodes CDR1 MNHNY and CDR2 SVGAGI (reference sequence). CDR3 sequence reads: CASSRLAGGSTDTQYF. Written as DNA, the CDR3 is TGTGCCAGCAGCCGACTAGCGGGAGGTAGCACAGATACGCAGTATTTT.